This paragraph covers one TCR beta chain sequence. This clonotype has just a few counts. This clone's antigen is unknown. No much larger clonotype is one base removed from it; base qualities were not supplied. From a lookup of the germline V gene, CDR1 and CDR2 are MNHEY and SVGEGT. Germline trimming amounts to 7 bases on V and 6 bases on J, with 5 as the count of junction bases outside the gene matches. The CDR3 sequence holds 13 residues, the cysteine and phenylalanine included. Kept here is only the CDR3 DNA, which spans 39 bases and is read in frame from base 1. The method was 5' RACE. TCRdb shows the sequencer as Illumina MiSeq. TCRdb applied fastp at Q25 and MiXCR to the public reads, then kept only in-frame beta chains. Records with the same CDR3 protein are collapsed into one entry carrying the most frequent genes and DNA. Across this sample there are approximately 67,000 distinct CDR3 sequences, with approximately 16% seen only once. Approximately 5.3% of the sample goes to the ten largest clones.

This sample is part of a study of HIV-infected patients and healthy controls (TCRdb year 2014). This TCR derives from a human donor in good health. The chain was built from TRBV6-2 or TRBV6-3 and TRBJ2-2; 7 middle bases align to TRBD1. What was sequenced was CD4+ T cells from blood. The bases read TGTGCCAGCAAGGTCACAGGGGCCGGGGAGCTGTTTTTT. Translated, this is CASKVTGAGELFF.